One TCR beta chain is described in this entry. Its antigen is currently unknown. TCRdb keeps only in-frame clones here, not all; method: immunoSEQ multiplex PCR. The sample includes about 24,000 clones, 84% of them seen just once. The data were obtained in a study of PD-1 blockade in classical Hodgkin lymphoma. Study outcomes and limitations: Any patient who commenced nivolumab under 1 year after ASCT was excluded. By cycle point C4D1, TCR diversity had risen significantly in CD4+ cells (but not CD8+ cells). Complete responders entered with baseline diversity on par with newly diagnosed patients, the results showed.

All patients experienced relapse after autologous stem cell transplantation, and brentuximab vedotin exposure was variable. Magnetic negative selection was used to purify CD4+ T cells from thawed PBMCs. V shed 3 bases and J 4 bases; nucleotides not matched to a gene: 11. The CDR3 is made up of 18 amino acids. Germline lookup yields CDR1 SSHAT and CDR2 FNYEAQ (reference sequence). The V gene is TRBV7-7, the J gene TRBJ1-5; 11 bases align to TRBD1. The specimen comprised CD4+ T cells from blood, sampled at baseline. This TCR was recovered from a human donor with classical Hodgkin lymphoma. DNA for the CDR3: TGTGCCAGCAGCTTCCGGACAGGGGGCAAATGGGCTAATCAGCCCCAGCATTTT. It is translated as CASSFRTGGKWANQPQHF.